The present entry profiles one T cell receptor (beta chain) with its context. This specimen comes from a study of blood T cell repertoires in COVID-19. The germline CDR1 and CDR2 sequences are LGHDT and YNNKEL (reference sequence). CDR3 length: 12 residues. The data were produced by immunoSEQ multiplex PCR, yet TCRdb's version contains in-frame clones alone and is incomplete. The table lists a few hundred thousand clones, roughly 87% of them singletons. J is TRBJ1-4 and V is TRBV3-1 (or the pseudogene TRBV3-2); the D is unclear. This sequence originates from a man under 40 in a cohort exposed to, infected with or recovered from COVID-19 (not recorded which). The specimen was PBMCs or T cells enriched from blood (not recorded which). CDR3 DNA: TGTGCGAGCGGGAGAACTAATGAAAAACTGTTTTTT. Amino acids: CASGRTNEKLFF.